The T cell receptor beta chain described here comes from a study of cytomegalovirus exposure and HLA in healthy donors. Whole-study results and caveats: The classifier was said to identify cytomegalovirus status with high specificity and sensitivity. Sequencing artifact likely explains a cluster of highly shared sequence variants. Only CMV serostatus was available as immune exposure information.

Comment on this clone: The antigen remains undetermined.

This CDR3 spans 15 amino acids. Trimming took 6 bases from V and 4 from J; bases not matched to a gene: 11. The V gene's germline CDR1 is MNHEY and CDR2 SMNVEV (reference sequence). PCR employed 60 Vbeta and 13 Jbeta primers. Clones were sequenced by immunoSEQ multiplex PCR, and TCRdb holds only the in-frame ones, with some missing. The data show around 150,000 clones, roughly 70% seen once. The chain recombines TRBV27 with TRBJ2-7; 8 bases align to TRBD1. The material sequenced was PBMCs. This receptor was identified in a man between 40 and 49 years old in good health and CMV-seropositive. The CDR3 region is CASRPIAGGKYEQYF. CDR3 nucleotides: TGTGCCAGCAGACCCATCGCAGGGGGCAAGTACGAGCAGTACTTC.